The rows below give T cell receptor beta chains drawn from one sample of a study of T cell responses to AZD1222 COVID-19 vaccine. Produced via immunoSEQ multiplex PCR; TCRdb's table is partial and in-frame only. The sample lists about 190,000 clones, more than 75% occurring once. The material was peripheral blood, obtained on day 0 of MenACWY control vaccination. These receptors were obtained from an adult in good health. The CDR3 runs from the conserved cysteine through the conserved F or W. D genes are given only for firm matches. Clone size appears in some rows only: once, few, many, or a class for an expanded clone.

j_call clone_size d_call v_call cdr3_nt cdr3_aa
TRBJ2-2 once - TRBV7-3 TGTGCCAGCAGCACTCGCACCGGGGAGCTGTTTTTT CASSTRTGELFF
TRBJ2-7 - - TRBV11-2 TGTGCCAGCAGCCAAACCCCAGACGGCCACGAGCAGTACTTC CASSQTPDGHEQYF
TRBJ2-3 once - TRBV19 TGTGCCAGTAGTCCCGTGGGTGGAATCACAGATACGCAGTATTTT CASSPVGGITDTQYF
TRBJ1-1 few - TRBV7-2 TGTGCCAGCAGCTTCCAGCGGGATAACACTGAAGCTTTCTTT CASSFQRDNTEAFF
TRBJ2-3 - - TRBV28 TGTGCCAGCAGTTTAGGGGGCACAGATACGCAGTATTTT CASSLGGTDTQYF
TRBJ2-3 - - TRBV9 TGTGCCAGCAGCGTACGGACTAACACAGATACGCAGTATTTT CASSVRTNTDTQYF
TRBJ2-7 - - TRBV13 TGTGCCAGCAGCTTAGCTGGGGGCAGGTACGAGCAGTACTTC CASSLAGGRYEQYF
TRBJ1-2 - - TRBV2 TGTGCCAGCAGTACCTACACGACACCCTATGGCTACACCTTC CASSTYTTPYGYTF
TRBJ2-7 - TRBD2 TRBV7-8 TGTGCCAGCAGCACGAGGACTAGTCCGGGCTCCTACGAGCAGTACTTC CASSTRTSPGSYEQYF
TRBJ1-5 once - TRBV4-3 TGCGCCAGCAGCCAAGACACCAGTCAGCCCCAGCATTTT CASSQDTSQPQHF
TRBJ1-1 - - TRBV19 TGTGCCAGTAGTCCGGGACTCATGAACACTGAAGCTTTCTTT CASSPGLMNTEAFF
TRBJ1-1 once - TRBV7-9 TGTGCCAGCAGCTTAGCTTTCGGAGCCCCGATGGACACTGAAGCTTTCTTT CASSLAFGAPMDTEAFF
TRBJ1-2 - - TRBV10-2 TGCGCCAGCAGTGAGCCGCTGGGGAGGGGCAGGGGCTACACCTTC CASSEPLGRGRGYTF
TRBJ1-1 - TRBD1 TRBV2 TGTGCCAGCAGTACAGGGGGCACTGAAGCTTTCTTT CASSTGGTEAFF
TRBJ2-7 - TRBD2 TRBV29-1 TGCAGCGTTGCTATAGCGGGAGGGCTACACGAGCAGTACTTC CSVAIAGGLHEQYF
TRBJ1-1 - TRBD1 TRBV30 TGTGCCTGGAGTTCATGGGGGCCGACAGGGGCCATGAACACTGAAGCTTTCTTT CAWSSWGPTGAMNTEAFF
TRBJ1-1 - - TRBV28 TGTGCCAGCAGGCTGACAGCGAACACTGAAGCTTTCTTT CASRLTANTEAFF
TRBJ2-7 - TRBD2 TRBV18 TGTGCCAGCTCACCTCGCGGGGGGCCGGTCTACGAGCAGTACTTC CASSPRGGPVYEQYF
TRBJ1-6 - TRBD1 TRBV9 TGTGCCAGCAGCGTAGAGGACAGGCCTAATTCACCCCTCCACTTT CASSVEDRPNSPLHF
TRBJ1-5 once TRBD1 TRBV6-5 TGTGCCAGCACCAAGGGGACAGATAGCAATCAGCCCCAGCATTTT CASTKGTDSNQPQHF
TRBJ1-2 - - TRBV2 TGTGCCAGCAGTGTTCAGCAGCGTGGTGGCTACACCTTC CASSVQQRGGYTF
TRBJ2-7 - - TRBV6-5 TGTGCCAGCAGTCACCGGGACAACTACGAGCAGTACTTC CASSHRDNYEQYF
TRBJ2-1 - - TRBV7-3 TGTGCCAGCAGCTTCCGAAGGGCGGATGAGCAGTTCTTC CASSFRRADEQFF
TRBJ2-7 medium-sized TRBD1 TRBV6-1 TGTGCCAGCAGTGAAAGGACAGGGGAATTTTACGAGCAGTACTTC CASSERTGEFYEQYF
TRBJ2-7 - TRBD1 TRBV6-5 TGTGCCAGCAGTTACTCGAGGGACAGGCACTACGAGCAGTACTTC CASSYSRDRHYEQYF
TRBJ2-2 - - TRBV7-3 TGTGCCAGCAGCTTAGTCCAAACCGGGGAGCTGTTTTTT CASSLVQTGELFF
TRBJ2-7 - - TRBV6-1 TGTGCCAGCACCGGGTCCTCGAGTAGCCACGAGCAGTACTTC CASTGSSSSHEQYF
TRBJ2-6 - - TRBV6-5 TGTGCCAGCAGTCGACCGTCTGGGGCCAACGTCCTGACTTTC CASSRPSGANVLTF
TRBJ2-7 - - TRBV4-2 TGTGCCAGCAGCCAAGACAACTACGAGCAGTACTTC CASSQDNYEQYF
TRBJ1-5 - TRBD1 TRBV30 TGTGCCTGGGATGTGACAGGGAATAGCAATCAGCCCCAGCATTTT CAWDVTGNSNQPQHF
TRBJ2-1 - - TRBV5-1 TGCGCCAGCAGCTTATCGTCCCCACGGGCTAGCCCGGGCAATGAGCAGTTCTTC CASSLSSPRASPGNEQFF
TRBJ2-5 - TRBD1 TRBV19 TGTGCCAGTAGTGGTCGGACAGGGTGGCGGGAGACCCAGTACTTC CASSGRTGWRETQYF
TRBJ2-1 once TRBD2 TRBV5-5 TGTGCCAGCAGCCCAGTGACTAGCGGGGTCGGGGATGAGCAGTTCTTC CASSPVTSGVGDEQFF
TRBJ2-3 - - TRBV5-1 TGCGCCAGCAGCTCCGGGCCAGCACCTACCTGGGATACGCAGTATTTT CASSSGPAPTWDTQYF
TRBJ2-2 - - TRBV6-5 TGTGCCAGCAGAGTGGGACAGAACACCGGGGAGCTGTTTTTT CASRVGQNTGELFF
TRBJ1-6 - TRBD1 TRBV28 TGTGCCAGCAGTCCGGGACAGCGAAATTCACCCCTCCACTTT CASSPGQRNSPLHF
TRBJ1-6 - TRBD1 TRBV2 TGTGCCAGCAGTGAAATTGGCCTAGGGGGCTCACCCCTCCACTTT CASSEIGLGGSPLHF
TRBJ2-2 - TRBD1 TRBV19 TGTGCCAGTACCCAAGGGACAGGGTTCACCGGGGAGCTGTTTTTT CASTQGTGFTGELFF
TRBJ1-6 - - TRBV28 TGTGCCAACGCCCCCAGGGGCGTAGGTGATTCACCCCTCCACTTT CANAPRGVGDSPLHF
TRBJ2-7 - TRBD1 TRBV28 TGTGCCAGCAGTTTAGGGACAGGGGAAAACCCGGGCTACGAGCAGTACTTC CASSLGTGENPGYEQYF